The 14 T cell receptor beta chains below come from one sample, sequenced in a study of T cells in Graves' hyperthyroidism and ophthalmopathy. The TCR beta CDR3 regions underwent amplification using RNA transcripts as the source. A set of HTBI primers served as the primers for a first-round RT-PCR of the TCR CDR3. TCRdb redid the calling of the multiplex PCR reads with MiXCR, one entry per CDR3 protein. The repertoire includes hundreds of thousands of distinct CDR3 sequences, about 38% of them detected once, and 8% to 9% sits in the top ten. Sequences were obtained from blood. Receptor source: a man in his late teens or twenties with Graves' hyperthyroidism.

The chain joins TRBV9 to TRBJ1-2; 9 nucleotides match TRBD1. The CDR3 runs to 13 residues. Looked up from germline, CDR1 is SGDLS and CDR2 is YYNGEE. The V gene end was trimmed by 4 bases and the J gene end by 8 bases; junction bases not matched to a gene: 6. The CDR3 is CASSSRTGEGYTF. CDR3 nucleotides: TGTGCCAGCAGCTCCCGGACAGGGGAGGGCTACACCTTC. Full variable domain (rest looked up from reference TRBV9 and TRBJ1-2): DSGVTQTPKHLITATGQRVTLRCSPRSGDLSVYWYQQSLDQGLQFLIQYYNGEERAKGNILERFSAQQFPDLHSELNLSSLELGDSALYFCASSSRTGEGYTFGSGTRLTVV.

As regards this clonotype: One junction end does not reproduce the germline sequence, and a read error may be involved. The V call is TRBV10-3, the J call TRBJ1-5; no reliable D call. This CDR3 region has 15 residues. CDR1 and CDR2 (germline): ENHRY, SYGVKD. DNA of the CDR3: TGTGCCAGCAGTTTTAGAGAACATTTCAATCAGCCCCAGCATTTT. This encodes CASSFREHFNQPQHF.

The chain links TRBV5-6 to TRBJ2-6; 10 positions agree with TRBD2. V shed 3 bases, J shed 2 bases, and the junction held 5 bases outside the gene matches. Germline V gene lookup returns CDR1 SGHDT and CDR2 YYEEEE. The CDR3 runs 17 residues. CDR3 residues: CASSSSGRGPGANVLTF. The CDR3 nucleotides read TGTGCCAGCAGCTCTAGCGGGAGAGGGCCTGGGGCCAACGTCCTGACTTTC.

This clonotype was found many times. The CDR3 DNA is TGCAGCGTTCGGGACACCGGGGAGCTGTTTTTT. It codes for CSVRDTGELFF. The rearrangement joins TRBV29-1 to TRBJ2-2; D remains unclear. CDR1 is SQVTM, CDR2 ANQGSEA, per germline. V was clipped by 5 bases and J by 3 bases, with 4 bases between them. CDR3 size: 11 residues.

This clonotype has a count of ten or more. The rearrangement uses TRBV29-1 and TRBJ2-7; D might be TRBD2 (6 bases). CDR1 and CDR2 from the germline V gene are SQVTM and ANQGSEA. This CDR3 is built from 11 residues. Deletions cut 4 bases from V and 6 bases from J, with 10 bases between. The DNA of the CDR3 is TGCAGCGTTGTAGTGGGGGGCGAGCAGTACTTC. Its translation: CSVVVGGEQYF.

For this clonotype: A read error may explain this, as a much larger clone is one base away. The chain has TRBV10-3 and TRBJ2-7; D is perhaps TRBD2 (5 bases). V shed 4 bases and J shed 2 bases, with 12 bases lying between them. This CDR3 spans 14 amino acids. Germline V lookup: CDR1 ENHRY, CDR2 SYGVKD. For the CDR3, the DNA is TGTGCCATCAGTGGCCGGGAAAGGACCTACGAGCAGTACTTC. Translating it yields CAISGRERTYEQYF.

V and J are TRBV10-3 and TRBJ1-2; tentative D call: TRBD1 (5 bases). V lost 1 base to trimming and J lost 4 bases, with 19 bases between them. This CDR3 is built from 17 residues. Germline CDR1 is ENHRY and CDR2 is SYGVKD. CDR3: CAISEWDRGASRYGYTF. CDR3 nucleotides: TGTGCCATCAGTGAGTGGGACCGAGGAGCCTCTCGCTATGGCTACACCTTC.

This clonotype occurred a few times. The chain recombines TRBV15 with TRBJ1-6; no clear D gene. Deletions cut 0 bases from V and 4 bases from J, with 16 bases between. This CDR3 region has 18 residues. Germline assignment: CDR1 LNHNV and CDR2 YYDKDF (reference sequence). In nucleotides, the CDR3 is TGTGCCACCAGCAGAGATCCACCCCCAACCGGGTATAATTCACCCCTCCACTTT. The encoded protein is CATSRDPPPTGYNSPLHF. Full variable domain (outside the CDR3, taken from reference TRBV15 and TRBJ1-6): DAMVIQNPRYQVTQFGKPVTLSCSQTLNHNVMYWYQQKSSQAPKLLFHYYDKDFNNEADTPDNFQSRRPNTSFCFLDIRSPGLGDTAMYLCATSRDPPPTGYNSPLHFGNGTRLTVT.

This clonotype was found many times. The chain links TRBV20-1 to TRBJ2-7, with TRBD1 identical over 7 bases. V lost 4 bases, J lost 2 bases, and 5 bases stayed unmatched. This CDR3 contains 13 residues. Germline CDR1 DFQATT, CDR2 SNEGSKA (reference sequence). The CDR3 protein is CSATGTATYEQYF. CDR3 sequence (DNA): TGCAGTGCTACCGGGACAGCGACCTACGAGCAGTACTTC.

The chain has TRBV25-1 and TRBJ2-7; D possibly matches TRBD1 or TRBD2 (6 bases each). The CDR3 runs to 13 residues. The V gene lost 5 bases and the J gene lost 5 bases, with 13 bases spanning the gap. Per germline, CDR1 MGHDK and CDR2 SYGVNS. As DNA, the CDR3 is TGTGCCAGCAGTTTCGGGGGCAAGAACGAGCAGTACTTC. Amino acid sequence: CASSFGGKNEQYF.

This clonotype has more than one count but fewer than ten. The chain links TRBV7-9 to TRBJ1-5; possibly TRBD1 for D (6 bases). Germline assignment: CDR1 SEHNR and CDR2 FQNEAQ (reference sequence). Trimming shortened V by 8 bases and J by 0 bases, and 17 bases separated the two germline ends. The CDR3 is 16 amino acids. For the CDR3, the DNA is TGTGCCAGCGCGGCAGCCCAGGGGCTTAGCAATCAGCCCCAGCATTTT. The encoded protein is CASAAAQGLSNQPQHF.

This clonotype has at least ten counts. The chain links TRBV19 to TRBJ1-1; D is unclear. Trimming removed 6 bases at V and 0 bases at J, with 11 bases between. The CDR3 totals 14 residues. Germline V gives CDR1 LNHDA, CDR2 SQIVND (reference sequence). DNA for the CDR3: TGTGCCAGTAGCCGCCCAAAGTTGAACACTGAAGCTTTCTTT. This codes for CASSRPKLNTEAFF.

This clonotype showed up many times. This chain joins TRBV12-3 or TRBV12-4 and TRBJ1-1, with D perhaps TRBD1 (5 bases). The CDR3 has 12 residues. The ends were cut back, 5 bases at V and 6 bases at J, with 10 bases in the middle. CDR3 sequence (DNA): TGTGCCAGCAGTCGGACATACTCTGAAGCTTTCTTT. Encoded protein: CASSRTYSEAFF.

The table lists this clonotype with many counts. Germline is not matched at one junction end, which may reflect a read error. V gene TRBV5-1 combines with J gene TRBJ1-5; a possible D gene is TRBD1 (6 bases). Per germline, CDR1 SGHRS and CDR2 YFSETQ. The CDR3 totals 14 residues. The CDR3 sequence: CASSLQGGNQPQHF. In DNA, the CDR3 is TGTGCCAGCAGCTTACAGGGAGGCAATCAGCCCCAGCATTTT.